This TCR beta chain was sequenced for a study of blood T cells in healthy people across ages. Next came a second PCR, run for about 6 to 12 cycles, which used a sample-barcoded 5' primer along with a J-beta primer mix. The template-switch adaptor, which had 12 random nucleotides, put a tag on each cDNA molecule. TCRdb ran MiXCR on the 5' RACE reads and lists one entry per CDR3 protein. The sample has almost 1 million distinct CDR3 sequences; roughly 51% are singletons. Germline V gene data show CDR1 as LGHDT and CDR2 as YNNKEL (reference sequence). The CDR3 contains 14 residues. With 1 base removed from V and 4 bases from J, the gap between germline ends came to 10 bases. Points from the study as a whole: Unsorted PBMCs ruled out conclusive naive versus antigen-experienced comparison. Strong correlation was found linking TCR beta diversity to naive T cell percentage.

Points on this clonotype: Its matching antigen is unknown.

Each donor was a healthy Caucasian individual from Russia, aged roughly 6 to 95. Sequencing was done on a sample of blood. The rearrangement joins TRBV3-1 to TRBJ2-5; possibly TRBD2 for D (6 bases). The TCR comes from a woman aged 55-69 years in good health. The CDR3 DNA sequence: TGTGCCAGCAGCCAAGTACTAGCTCCAGAGACCCAGTACTTC. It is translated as CASSQVLAPETQYF.